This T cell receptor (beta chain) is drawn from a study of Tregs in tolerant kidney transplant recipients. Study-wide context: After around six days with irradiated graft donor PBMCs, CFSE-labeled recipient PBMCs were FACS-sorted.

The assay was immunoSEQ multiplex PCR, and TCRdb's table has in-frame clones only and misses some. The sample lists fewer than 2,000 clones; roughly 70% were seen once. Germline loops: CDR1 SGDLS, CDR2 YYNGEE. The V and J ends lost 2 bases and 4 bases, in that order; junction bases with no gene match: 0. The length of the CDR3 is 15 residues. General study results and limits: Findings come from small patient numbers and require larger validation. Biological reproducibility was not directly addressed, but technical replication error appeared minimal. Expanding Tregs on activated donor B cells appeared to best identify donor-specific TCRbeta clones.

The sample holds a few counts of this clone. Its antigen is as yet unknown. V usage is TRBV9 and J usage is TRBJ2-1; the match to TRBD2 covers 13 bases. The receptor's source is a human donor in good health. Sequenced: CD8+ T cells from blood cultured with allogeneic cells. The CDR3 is CASSVGLAGYNEQFF. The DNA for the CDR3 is TGTGCCAGCAGCGTGGGACTAGCGGGATACAATGAGCAGTTCTTC.